The 17 T cell receptor beta chains listed next were all sequenced from one sample in a study of blood T cells in healthy people across ages (dated by TCRdb to the mid-2010s). Libraries were made using 5' RACE. The instrument was an Illumina HiSeq 2500. A second PCR of roughly 6 to 11 cycles was run with a J-beta primer mix and a sample-barcoded 5' primer. TCRdb applied fastp at Q25 and MiXCR to the public reads, then kept only in-frame beta chains. A single entry per CDR3 protein holds the most common genes and DNA from its merged rows. For this sample the table gives 800,000 or so distinct CDR3 sequences, of which around 25% were detected only once. Roughly 3.8% of the sample comes from the top ten. This same sample was also taken into another study, of T cells of mothers and their children.

Sequencing was carried out using blood. These receptors came from a boy between 5 and 17 years old in good health.

Comment on this clonotype: Mismatch with germline at one junction end may stem from a read error. The CDR3 DNA is TGTGCCTGCAGCGTAGATGGGGATGTCACAGATACGCAGTATTTT. Protein sequence: CACSVDGDVTDTQYF. The genes are TRBV9 and TRBJ2-3; no clear D gene. The germline gives CDR1 SGDLS, CDR2 YYNGEE. This CDR3 contains 15 residues.

The chain carries TRBV23-1 and TRBJ1-4, with no clear D. TRBV23-1 is reported as an ORF; its role is uncertain. The CDR3 spans 17 residues. The ends were cut back, 2 bases at V and 7 bases at J, with 20 bases in the middle. CDR3 region: CASSQLSTGWRCEKLFF. The CDR3 DNA sequence: TGCGCCAGCAGTCAACTCTCGACGGGTTGGAGATGTGAAAAACTGTTTTTT.

This chain links TRBV7-9 with TRBJ1-4; the D is unclear. Germline CDR1 is SEHNR and CDR2 is FQNEAQ (reference sequence). Deletions cut 6 bases from V and 1 base from J, with 12 bases between. The CDR3 runs 15 residues. This CDR3 reads CASRLGWLTNEKLFF. CDR3 coding DNA: TGTGCCAGCAGGCTCGGGTGGCTAACTAATGAAAAACTGTTTTTT.

This clonotype was detected a few times. This sequence joins TRBV5-5 and TRBJ2-4; TRBD1 might be the D (6 bases). Germline values: CDR1 SGHKS, CDR2 YYEKEE (reference sequence). Trimming stripped 2 bases from V and 1 base from J, with 13 bases between. CDR3 length: 16 amino acids. The CDR3 region has the DNA TGTGCCAGCAGCTTTTCTCCAGGGGCGGCCAAAAACATTCAGTACTTC. Translated: CASSFSPGAAKNIQYF.

The V and J genes are TRBV7-9 and TRBJ2-5; D possibly corresponds to TRBD1 (5 bases). The CDR3 runs 15 residues. Germline V gene lookup returns CDR1 SEHNR and CDR2 FQNEAQ (reference sequence). V was cut by 5 bases and J by 3 bases, with 16 bases left in between. CDR3 loop: CASSPIQGGEETQYF. CDR3 bases: TGTGCCAGCAGCCCGATTCAGGGTGGGGAAGAGACCCAGTACTTC.

The CDR3 loop reads CATSGLAEAKNIQYF. DNA for the CDR3: TGTGCCACCAGCGGACTAGCGGAAGCCAAAAACATTCAGTACTTC. This chain links TRBV15 with TRBJ2-4; TRBD2 aligns across 10 bases. The length of the CDR3 is 15 residues. Germline values: CDR1 LNHNV, CDR2 YYDKDF (reference sequence). After removal of 5 bases from V and 0 bases from J, the junction contained 1 base not matched to a gene.

For the CDR3, the DNA is TGTGCCAGCAGCTTAGGGACAGGATGGGACACTGAAGCTTTCTTT. This codes for CASSLGTGWDTEAFF. J is TRBJ1-1 and V is TRBV7-2, with TRBD1 matching 7 bases. Trimming removed 1 base from V and 3 bases from J; junction bases left unmatched: 5. Germline CDR1 SGHTA, CDR2 FQGNSA. CDR3 length: 15 residues. Using reference TRBV7-2 and TRBJ1-1 for the parts outside the CDR3, the full variable domain is GAGVSQSPSNKVTEKGKDVELRCDPISGHTALYWYRQSLGQGLEFLIYFQGNSAPDKSGLPSDRFSAERTGGSVSTLTIQRTQQEDSAVYLCASSLGTGWDTEAFFGQGTRLTVV.

J is TRBJ2-5 and V is TRBV3-1; 10 nucleotides line up with TRBD2. The J call may not be correct, given that the DNA end is closer to TRBJ2-7. The CDR3 extends over 15 amino acids. The germline V gene has CDR1 LGHDT and CDR2 YNNKEL (reference sequence). The CDR3 DNA sequence: TGTGCCAGCAGCCACACAGCGGGAGGGCCTACCGAGCAGTACTTC. Its translation: CASSHTAGGPTEQYF.

The chain is built from TRBV5-1 and TRBJ2-7; D possibly corresponds to TRBD1 (6 bases). V gave up 0 bases and J gave up 9 bases, with 13 bases separating them. In germline, CDR1 is SGHRS, CDR2 YFSETQ. The CDR3 has 13 residues. DNA for the CDR3: TGCGCCAGCAGCTTGGCCGAGGGGGTTCCGCAGTACTTC. The encoded protein is CASSLAEGVPQYF.

J is TRBJ2-1 and V is TRBV6-5; TRBD1 aligns across 7 bases. The J call may be wrong; the DNA end is better matched by TRBJ2-5. Per the germline V gene, CDR1 is MNHEY and CDR2 is SVGAGI. The CDR3 is 14 residues long. The CDR3 DNA follows: TGTGCCAGCAGGACTACAGGGGTTGGAGAGACCCAGTACTTC. Its protein product is CASRTTGVGETQYF.

This clonotype was observed a few times. This sequence may be a read error, since a much larger clone differs from it by one base. This rearrangement joins TRBV6-5 to TRBJ2-6; 7 bases match TRBD2. This CDR3 region has 19 residues. CDR1 and CDR2 from the germline V gene are MNHEY and SVGAGI. The CDR3 protein is CAGSYQGGRGTSGANVLTF. CDR3 DNA: TGTGCCGGCAGTTATCAGGGAGGGCGTGGGACCTCTGGGGCCAACGTCCTGACTTTC.

CDR3 sequence (DNA): TGTGCCAGCTCACGAGCGGGAGGGTCCGACGAGCAGTACTTC. It translates to CASSRAGGSDEQYF. The genes are TRBV18 and TRBJ2-7, with 10 bases matching TRBD2. Trimming at V came to 4 bases and at J to 5 bases, leaving 5 bases not matched to a gene. From germline, CDR1 is KGHSH and CDR2 LQKENI. The CDR3 loop spans 14 amino acids.

This clonotype has only a few counts. The genes are TRBV19 and TRBJ2-1, with 8 bases identical to TRBD1. This CDR3 spans 12 amino acids. CDR1 and CDR2 from the germline V gene are LNHDA and SQIVND (reference sequence). V lost 5 bases to trimming and J lost 9 bases; unmatched junction nucleotides: 3. CDR3 nucleotides: TGTGCCAGTAGTTCAGGGGGCAGTGAGCAGTTCTTC. Protein: CASSSGGSEQFF.

The chain is built from TRBV7-9 and TRBJ1-1; TRBD1 matches 8 bases. The germline V gene has CDR1 SEHNR and CDR2 FQNEAQ (reference sequence). Losses at the gene ends were 5 bases for V and 5 bases for J; bases not matched to a gene: 7. This CDR3 is 14 amino acids long. This CDR3 reads CASSVQGGVTEAFF. The CDR3 DNA reads as TGTGCCAGCAGCGTACAGGGGGGAGTGACTGAAGCTTTCTTT.

The CDR3 DNA reads TGCGCCAGCAGCTTGGGCTGGGGTCGGGCCTACAATGAGCAGTTCTTC. As protein: CASSLGWGRAYNEQFF. The chain employs TRBV5-1 and TRBJ2-1, with D unclear. V lost 0 bases and J lost 2, with 12 bases in between. The length of the CDR3 is 16 residues. Germline CDR1 reads SGHRS; CDR2 reads YFSETQ.

This CDR3 reads CASSSTFGGPDTQYF. For the CDR3, the DNA is TGTGCCAGCAGCTCGACATTCGGGGGGCCAGATACGCAGTATTTT. This rearrangement joins TRBV7-9 to TRBJ2-3; D perhaps matches TRBD2 (7 bases). The ends were cut back, 4 bases at V and 4 bases at J, with 15 bases in the middle. The germline CDR1 and CDR2 sequences are SEHNR and FQNEAQ (reference sequence). The CDR3 sequence is 15 residues long.

This chain joins TRBV18 and TRBJ2-7; 10 nucleotides line up with TRBD2. Germline V gene data show CDR1 as KGHSH and CDR2 as LQKENI. The CDR3 is 16 amino acids. Trimming took 5 bases from V and 2 from J; bases not matched to a gene: 9. CDR3 sequence: CASSTGLAKAPYEQYF. In DNA, the CDR3 is TGTGCCAGCTCAACGGGACTAGCGAAGGCCCCCTACGAGCAGTACTTC.